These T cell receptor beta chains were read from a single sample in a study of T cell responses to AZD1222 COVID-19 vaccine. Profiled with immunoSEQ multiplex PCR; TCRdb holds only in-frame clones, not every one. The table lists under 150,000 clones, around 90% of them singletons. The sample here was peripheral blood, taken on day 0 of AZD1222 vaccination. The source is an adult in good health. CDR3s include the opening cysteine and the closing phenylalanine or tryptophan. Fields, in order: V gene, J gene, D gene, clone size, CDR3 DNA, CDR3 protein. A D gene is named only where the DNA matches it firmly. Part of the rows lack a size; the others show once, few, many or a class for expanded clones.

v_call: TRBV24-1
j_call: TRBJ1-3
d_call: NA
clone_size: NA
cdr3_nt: TGTGCCACCAGTGTTCGTCTGGGACCCCTGGCTGGAAACACCATATATTTT
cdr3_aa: CATSVRLGPLAGNTIYF

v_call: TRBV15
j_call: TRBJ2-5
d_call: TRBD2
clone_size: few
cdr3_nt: TGTGCCACCAGCAGAGATACTCCGACTAGCGGCTCGACCCAGTACTTC
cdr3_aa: CATSRDTPTSGSTQYF

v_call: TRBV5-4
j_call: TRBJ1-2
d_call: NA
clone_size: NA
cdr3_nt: TGTGCCAGCAGCTCCCGGACAGATGATGGCTACACCTTC
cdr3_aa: CASSSRTDDGYTF

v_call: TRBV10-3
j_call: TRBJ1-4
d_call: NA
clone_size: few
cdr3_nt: TGTGCCATCAGTGAGCCCAGAGGGGGAGGAAAACTGTTTTTT
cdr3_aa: CAISEPRGGGKLFF

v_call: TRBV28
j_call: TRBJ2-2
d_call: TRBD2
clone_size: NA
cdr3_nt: TGTGCCAGCAGTTTTACAGCGGGAGGAGGTCGGGAGCTGTTTTTT
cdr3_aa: CASSFTAGGGRELFF

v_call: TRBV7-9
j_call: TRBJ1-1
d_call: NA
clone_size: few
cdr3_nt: TGTGCCAGCAGCCCCCCCGCAGGGGCGCTCACTGAAGCTTTCTTT
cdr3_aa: CASSPPAGALTEAFF

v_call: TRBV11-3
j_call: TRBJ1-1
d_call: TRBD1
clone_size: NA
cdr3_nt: TGTGCCAGCAGCTTAGAGGGGACAGACACTGAAGCTTTCTTT
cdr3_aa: CASSLEGTDTEAFF

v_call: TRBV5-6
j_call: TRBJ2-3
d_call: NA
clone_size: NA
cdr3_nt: TGTGCCAGCAGCTTGGCCAGCGGCAGCACAGATACGCAGTATTTT
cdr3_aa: CASSLASGSTDTQYF

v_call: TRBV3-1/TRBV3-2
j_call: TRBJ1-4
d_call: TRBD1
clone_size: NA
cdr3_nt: TGTGCCAGCAGCCAACCCCCCGGCAGGGGGACGGGTGAAAAACTGTTTTTT
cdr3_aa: CASSQPPGRGTGEKLFF

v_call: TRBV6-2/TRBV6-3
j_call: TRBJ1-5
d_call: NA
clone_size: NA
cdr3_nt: TGTGCCAGCAGTAACCCAGGAAGCAATCAGCCCCAGCATTTT
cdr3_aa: CASSNPGSNQPQHF

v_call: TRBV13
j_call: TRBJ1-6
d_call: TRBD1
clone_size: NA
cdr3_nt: TGTGCCAGCAGCTCCCGGACAGGGCTAAATTCACCCCTCCACTTT
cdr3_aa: CASSSRTGLNSPLHF

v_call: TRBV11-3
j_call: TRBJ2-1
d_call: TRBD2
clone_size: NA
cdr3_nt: TGTGCCAGCAGCTTAGGGAACCTAGCGGGAGGCTCCTACAATGAGCAGTTCTTC
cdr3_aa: CASSLGNLAGGSYNEQFF

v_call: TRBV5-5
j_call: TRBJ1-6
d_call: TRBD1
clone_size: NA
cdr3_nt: TGTGCCAGCAGCCGGGACAGGTTAAGTTCACCCCTCCACTTT
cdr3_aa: CASSRDRLSSPLHF

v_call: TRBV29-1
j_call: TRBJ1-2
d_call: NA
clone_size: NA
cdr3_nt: TGCAGCGTTGAAGCGCAAAGGGCCTTCTATGGCTACACCTTC
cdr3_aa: CSVEAQRAFYGYTF

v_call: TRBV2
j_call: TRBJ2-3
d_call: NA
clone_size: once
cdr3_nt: TGTGCCAGCAGTGAAGCGGGAGAGAGCACAGATACGCAGTATTTT
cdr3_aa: CASSEAGESTDTQYF

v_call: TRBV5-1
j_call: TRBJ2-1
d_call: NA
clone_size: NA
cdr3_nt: TGCGCCAGCAGCTCGGTAGGGGGCTCCTACAATGAGCAGTTCTTC
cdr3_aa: CASSSVGGSYNEQFF

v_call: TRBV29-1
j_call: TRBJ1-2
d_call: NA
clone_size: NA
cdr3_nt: TGCAGCGTTATTTCTAGTGTCGGGGGAAAGGGTGGCTACACCTTC
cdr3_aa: CSVISSVGGKGGYTF

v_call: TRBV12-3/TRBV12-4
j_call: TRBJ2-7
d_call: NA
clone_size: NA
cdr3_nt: TGTGCCAGCAGTTTTGGTCAGACCTACGAGCAGTACTTC
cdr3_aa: CASSFGQTYEQYF

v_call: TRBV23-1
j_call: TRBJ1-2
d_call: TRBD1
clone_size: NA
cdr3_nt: TGCGCCAGCAGTCTCGGGACAGGTTTGGACTATGGCTACACCTTC
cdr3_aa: CASSLGTGLDYGYTF

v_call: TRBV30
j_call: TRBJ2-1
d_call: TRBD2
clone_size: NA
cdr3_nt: TGTGCCTGGAGTGGCCTAGCGGGAGGGTCAGAGTTCTTC
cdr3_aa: CAWSGLAGGSEFF

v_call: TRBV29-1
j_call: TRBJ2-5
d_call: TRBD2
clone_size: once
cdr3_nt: TGCAGCGTTGTAGGGACTAGCGGGAGTGGTGAGACCCAGTACTTC
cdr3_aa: CSVVGTSGSGETQYF